This T cell receptor beta chain comes out of a study of cytomegalovirus exposure and HLA in healthy donors. Findings and caveats of the study: In vitro data verified three CMV-associated chains as specific for CMV antigens. The investigators catalogued 160 or so TCR beta chains as cytomegalovirus-associated. Most TCR sequences proved rare, with some public TCRs found in many donors.

Separate from the roughly 610-subject first cohort, the 120-subject validation cohort was the one that the donors belonged to. Repertoires were generated with immunoSEQ multiplex PCR, while TCRdb's copy carries only in-frame clones and drops some. The data contain 150,000 to 200,000 clones, about 89% of them singletons. Concerning this clone: Antigen unknown.

Germline V gene lookup returns CDR1 LNHNV and CDR2 YYDKDF (reference sequence). V lost 6 bases, J lost 3 bases, and 15 bases lay in between. The CDR3 has 14 residues. This receptor was identified in a man aged 25-45 years in good health and CMV-seropositive. The specimen was PBMCs. The genes are TRBV15 and TRBJ2-7; D unclear. The CDR3 DNA reads as TGTGCCACCAGGGTAAGTGAGGATCTCTACGAGCAGTACTTC. Its protein product is CATRVSEDLYEQYF.